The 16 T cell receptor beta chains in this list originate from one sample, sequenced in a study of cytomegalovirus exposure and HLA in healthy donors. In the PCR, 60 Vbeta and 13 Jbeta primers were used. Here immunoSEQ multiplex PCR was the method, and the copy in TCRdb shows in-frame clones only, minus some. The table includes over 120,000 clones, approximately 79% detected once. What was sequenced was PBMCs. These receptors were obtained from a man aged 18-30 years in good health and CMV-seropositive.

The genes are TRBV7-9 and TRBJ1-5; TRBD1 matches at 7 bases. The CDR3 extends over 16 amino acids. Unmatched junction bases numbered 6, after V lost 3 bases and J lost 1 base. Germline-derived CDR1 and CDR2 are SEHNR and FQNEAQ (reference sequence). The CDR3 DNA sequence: TGTGCCAGCAGCTTGGGGGACAGAAGAAGCAATCAGCCCCAGCATTTT. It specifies CASSLGDRRSNQPQHF.

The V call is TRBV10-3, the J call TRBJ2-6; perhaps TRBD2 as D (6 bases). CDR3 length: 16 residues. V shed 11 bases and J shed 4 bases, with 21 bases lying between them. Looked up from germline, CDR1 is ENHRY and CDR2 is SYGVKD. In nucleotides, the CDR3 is TGTGCCGCCGATCCGGGGAGGTCTTCGGGGGCCAACGTCCTGACTTTC. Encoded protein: CAADPGRSSGANVLTF.

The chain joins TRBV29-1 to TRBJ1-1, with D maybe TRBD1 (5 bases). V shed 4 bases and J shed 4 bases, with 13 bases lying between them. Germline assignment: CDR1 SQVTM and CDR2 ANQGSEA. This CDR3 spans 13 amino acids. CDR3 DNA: TGCAGCGTTGCCGGGGGGTTAGGCACTGAAGCTTTCTTT. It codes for CSVAGGLGTEAFF.

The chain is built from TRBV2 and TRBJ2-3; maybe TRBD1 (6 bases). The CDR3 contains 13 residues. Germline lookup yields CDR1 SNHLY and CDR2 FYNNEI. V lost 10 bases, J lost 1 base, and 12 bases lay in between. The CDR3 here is CATNRVGTDTQYF. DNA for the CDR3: TGTGCCACTAACAGGGTTGGCACAGATACGCAGTATTTT.

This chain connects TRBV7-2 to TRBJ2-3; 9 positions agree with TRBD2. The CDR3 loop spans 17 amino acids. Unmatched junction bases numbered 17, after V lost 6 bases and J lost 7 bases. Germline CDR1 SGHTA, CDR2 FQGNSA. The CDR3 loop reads CASRGSGGPNAEYTQYF. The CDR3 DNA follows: TGTGCCAGCAGAGGTAGCGGGGGCCCAAACGCAGAATATACGCAGTATTTT.

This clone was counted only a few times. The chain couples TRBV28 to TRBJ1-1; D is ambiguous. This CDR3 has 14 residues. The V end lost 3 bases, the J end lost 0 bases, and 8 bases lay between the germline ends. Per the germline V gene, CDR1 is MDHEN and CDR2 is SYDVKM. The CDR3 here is CASSFWQMNTEAFF. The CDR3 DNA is TGTGCCAGCAGTTTTTGGCAGATGAACACTGAAGCTTTCTTT.

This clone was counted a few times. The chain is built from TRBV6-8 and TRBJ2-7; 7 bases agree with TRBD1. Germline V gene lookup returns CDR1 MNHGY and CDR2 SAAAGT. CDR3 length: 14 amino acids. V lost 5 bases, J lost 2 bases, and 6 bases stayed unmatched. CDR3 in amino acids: CASSDRDLTYEQYF. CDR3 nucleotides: TGTGCCAGCAGTGACAGGGACCTAACCTACGAGCAGTACTTC.

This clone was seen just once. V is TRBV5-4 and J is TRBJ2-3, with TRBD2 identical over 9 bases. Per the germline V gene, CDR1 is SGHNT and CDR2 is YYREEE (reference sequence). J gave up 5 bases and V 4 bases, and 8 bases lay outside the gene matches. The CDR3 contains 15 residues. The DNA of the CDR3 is TGTGCCAGCAGCCCCATGGCGGGGGGGCGAGATACGCAGTATTTT. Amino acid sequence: CASSPMAGGRDTQYF.

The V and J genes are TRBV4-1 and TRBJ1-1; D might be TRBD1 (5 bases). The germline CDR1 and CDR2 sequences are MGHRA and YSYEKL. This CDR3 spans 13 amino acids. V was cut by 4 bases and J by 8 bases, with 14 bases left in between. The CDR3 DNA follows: TGCGCCAGCAGCCCGAGACAGCTATCAGAAGCTTTCTTT. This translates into CASSPRQLSEAFF.

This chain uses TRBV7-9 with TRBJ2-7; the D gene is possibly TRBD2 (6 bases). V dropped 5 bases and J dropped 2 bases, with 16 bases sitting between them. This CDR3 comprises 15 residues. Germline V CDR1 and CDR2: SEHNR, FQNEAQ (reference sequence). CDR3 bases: TGTGCCAGCAGCGAGGGACTGACTTTCCCCTACGAGCAGTACTTC. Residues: CASSEGLTFPYEQYF.

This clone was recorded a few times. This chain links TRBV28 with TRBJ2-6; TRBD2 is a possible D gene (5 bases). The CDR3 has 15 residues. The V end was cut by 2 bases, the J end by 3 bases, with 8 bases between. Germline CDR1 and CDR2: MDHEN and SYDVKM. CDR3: CASSLVGSGANVLTF. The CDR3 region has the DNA TGTGCCAGCAGTTTAGTGGGGAGTGGGGCCAACGTCCTGACTTTC.

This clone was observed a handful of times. The CDR3 spells CASSEREYNEQFF. CDR3 DNA: TGTGCCAGCAGTGAGCGGGAGTACAATGAGCAGTTCTTC. This rearrangement joins TRBV6-5 to TRBJ2-1; TRBD2 aligns across 8 bases. The CDR3 extends over 13 amino acids. Trimming took 5 bases from V and 4 from J; bases not matched to a gene: 1. Germline V gene lookup returns CDR1 MNHEY and CDR2 SVGAGI.

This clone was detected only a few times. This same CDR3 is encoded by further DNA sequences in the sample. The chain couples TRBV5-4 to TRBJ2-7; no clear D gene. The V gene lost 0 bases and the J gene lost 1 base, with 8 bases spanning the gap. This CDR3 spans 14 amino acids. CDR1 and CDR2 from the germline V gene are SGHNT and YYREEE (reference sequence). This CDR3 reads CASSLGRSSYEQYF. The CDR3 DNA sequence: TGTGCCAGCAGCTTGGGCAGGTCATCCTACGAGCAGTACTTC.

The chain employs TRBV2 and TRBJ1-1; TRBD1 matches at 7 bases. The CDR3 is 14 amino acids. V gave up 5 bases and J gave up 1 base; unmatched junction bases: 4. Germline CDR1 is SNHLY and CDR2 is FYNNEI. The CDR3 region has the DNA TGTGCCAGCAGTACGACAGGGAGGAACACTGAAGCTTTCTTT. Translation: CASSTTGRNTEAFF.

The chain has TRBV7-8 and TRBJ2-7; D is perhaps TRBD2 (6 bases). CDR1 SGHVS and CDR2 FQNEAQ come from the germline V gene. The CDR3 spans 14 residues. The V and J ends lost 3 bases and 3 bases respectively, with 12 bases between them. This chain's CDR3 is CASSLAGTLYEQYF. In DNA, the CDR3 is TGTGCCAGCAGCTTGGCGGGGACCCTCTACGAGCAGTACTTC.

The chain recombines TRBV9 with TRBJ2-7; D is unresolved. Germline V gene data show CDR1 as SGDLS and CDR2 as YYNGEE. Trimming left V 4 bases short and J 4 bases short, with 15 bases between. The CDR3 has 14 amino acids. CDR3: CASSSSASGYEQYF. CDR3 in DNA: TGTGCCAGCAGCTCCTCGGCTAGTGGGTACGAGCAGTACTTC.